This TCR beta chain appears in the sequencing data of a study of CD8+CD57+ T cells in acquired aplastic anemia. As for the study in general: The study obtained an average of about 3.4 ug of DNA from sorted CD4+ and CD8+ cells. Study-level findings and limits: Patient and control CD8+ Simpson's diversity was not significantly different. Fewer than 35 shared CD8+ CDR3s appeared highly expressed within patients' immunodominant clones.

Germline CDR1 and CDR2: MNHEY and SVGAGI. The CDR3 sequence is 13 residues long. V gave up 6 bases and J gave up 2 bases, with 10 bases separating them. On this clonotype: Antigen specificity is unknown. A much larger clone lies a single base off, so this may be a read error. No conserved phenylalanine or tryptophan ends this CDR3, so it is likely a read error.

Before being chosen for sequencing, patients had shown CD8+CD57+ cell expansion by flow cytometry. The patients, all of them, had severe acquired aplastic anemia. Genomic DNA acted as the template from which TCR beta VDJ combination and CDR3 sequence profiling were carried out. TCRdb reanalysed the reads using MiXCR and keeps one entry per CDR3 protein. In the table there are about 200,000 distinct CDR3 sequences, about half of which are singletons. The V call is TRBV6-5, the J call TRBJ1-1; D is possibly TRBD1 (5 bases). The TCR comes from a human donor with aplastic anemia. Specimen: sorted CD4+, CD8+, or CD8+CD57+ T cells (not recorded which) from PBMCs. DNA for the CDR3: TGTGCCAGCAGGTCCACAGGAAACACTGAAGCTTTCTCT. Translated, it gives CASRSTGNTEAFS.